One sample yielded the 14 T cell receptor beta chains listed below, sequenced in a study of blood T cell repertoires in COVID-19. Using immunoSEQ multiplex PCR, the repertoire was profiled, and TCRdb retains in-frame clones only, with some absent. The sample has roughly 90,000 clones, 89% seen once. The sample consisted of peripheral blood. The receptors here all came from a man over 45 with COVID-19, enrolled during active disease.

This chain uses TRBV10-3 with TRBJ1-5; the D gene is possibly TRBD1 (6 bases). CDR3 length equals 13 residues. CDR1 is ENHRY, CDR2 SYGVKD, per germline. V lost 5 bases and J lost 3, with 8 bases in between. The CDR3 loop reads CAISSGVNQPQHF. The CDR3 region has the DNA TGTGCCATCAGTTCAGGGGTCAATCAGCCCCAGCATTTT.

This clone was found once. The chain uses TRBV3-1 (or the pseudogene TRBV3-2) and TRBJ2-7; 13 positions agree with TRBD2. CDR1 and CDR2 (germline): LGHDT, YNNKEL (reference sequence). Trimming at V came to 4 bases and at J to 5 bases, leaving 8 bases not matched to a gene. CDR3 length: 16 residues. DNA for the CDR3: TGTGCCAGCAGCCTCCTAGGGACTAGCGGGGTGCACGAGCAGTACTTC. Protein: CASSLLGTSGVHEQYF.

A few counts support this clone. The rearrangement links TRBV5-1 to TRBJ1-4; 11 nucleotides line up with TRBD1. With V trimmed by 4 bases and J by 7 bases, 6 bases remained unmatched. CDR3 size: 15 residues. Germline CDR1 reads SGHRS; CDR2 reads YFSETQ. The CDR3 nucleotides read TGCGCCAGCAGCCTCGGGACAGGGGGTCGTGAAAAACTGTTTTTT. Translating gives CASSLGTGGREKLFF.

The chain has TRBV5-4 and TRBJ2-7, with 7 positions matching TRBD1. CDR3 length: 15 residues. After removal of 3 bases from V and 3 bases from J, the junction contained 9 bases not matched to a gene. Germline V lookup: CDR1 SGHNT, CDR2 YYREEE (reference sequence). CDR3 sequence: CASSSQGTASYEQYF. The CDR3, as DNA: TGTGCCAGCAGCTCGCAAGGGACAGCAAGCTACGAGCAGTACTTC.

The chain has TRBV3-1 (or the pseudogene TRBV3-2) and TRBJ2-6; 8 nucleotides align to TRBD1. CDR3 length: 16 amino acids. The junction had 3 bases not matched to a gene; V was cut back by 3 bases and J by 2 bases. Germline V gives CDR1 LGHDT, CDR2 YNNKEL (reference sequence). The CDR3 region has the DNA TGTGCCAGCAGCCAGCAGGGGGCCCCTGGGGCCAACGTCCTGACTTTC. Translation: CASSQQGAPGANVLTF.

The chain links TRBV24-1 to TRBJ2-1, with 9 bases matching TRBD1. The V segment lost 5 bases and the J segment 4 bases; nucleotides outside the gene matches: 17. Germline V lookup: CDR1 KGHDR, CDR2 SFDVKD. The CDR3 loop spans 19 amino acids. CDR3 amino acids: CATSVSLTAGTGIYNEQFF. Written as DNA, the CDR3 is TGTGCCACCAGTGTGTCCCTGACGGCCGGGACAGGGATTTACAATGAGCAGTTCTTC.

This clone was observed once. The rearrangement links TRBV4-2 to TRBJ2-3; the match to TRBD1 covers 9 bases. The CDR3 totals 15 residues. V was clipped by 1 base and J by 1 base; unmatched bases: 0. Per germline, CDR1 LGHNA and CDR2 YNFKEQ. The CDR3 nucleotides read TGTGCCAGCAGCCAAGGGACAGGGGGCACAGATACGCAGTATTTT. Translating gives CASSQGTGGTDTQYF.

The CDR3 nucleotides read TGTGCCAGCAGCCCTCCGGAGCGCGCGGCTTACGAGCAGTACTTC. This gives the protein CASSPPERAAYEQYF. This chain connects TRBV5-4 to TRBJ2-7; the D is unclear. Germline CDR1 is SGHNT and CDR2 is YYREEE (reference sequence). The CDR3 totals 15 residues. Trimming left V 4 bases short and J 4 bases short, with 18 bases between.

This chain uses TRBV30 with TRBJ1-4; no clear D gene. The CDR3 has 12 amino acids. The V end was cut by 4 bases, the J end by 2 bases, with 5 bases between. CDR1 is GTSNPN and CDR2 is SVGIG in the germline V gene (reference sequence). This CDR3 reads CAWTRTNEKLFF. The CDR3 DNA reads TGTGCCTGGACTCGGACTAATGAAAAACTGTTTTTT.

The rearrangement uses TRBV5-1 and TRBJ1-2; tentative D call: TRBD1 (6 bases). The V end was cut by 0 bases, the J end by 3 bases, with 6 bases between. Germline V gene data show CDR1 as SGHRS and CDR2 as YFSETQ. The CDR3 is 13 amino acids. This CDR3 is CASSLDRDYGYTF. CDR3 DNA: TGCGCCAGCAGCTTGGACAGGGACTATGGCTACACCTTC.

CDR3 sequence: CASKASIKGQETQYF. CDR3 sequence (DNA): TGTGCCAGTAAGGCTTCCATTAAGGGGCAAGAGACCCAGTACTTC. The chain uses TRBV19 and TRBJ2-5; D may be TRBD1 (5 bases). The CDR3 spans 15 residues. The germline V and J ends were trimmed by 7 bases and 2 bases, with 17 bases remaining between them. Germline CDR1 and CDR2: LNHDA and SQIVND (reference sequence).

V is TRBV25-1 and J is TRBJ1-6, with D perhaps TRBD1 (6 bases). CDR1 and CDR2 from the germline V gene are MGHDK and SYGVNS. Deletions cut 4 bases from V and 5 bases from J, with 15 bases between. This CDR3 has 16 amino acids. Here the CDR3 DNA reads TGTGCCAGCAGTGCCTCCGGGACACTTAATAATTCACCCCTCCACTTT. This codes for CASSASGTLNNSPLHF.

The chain couples TRBV4-1 to TRBJ1-1, with 8 bases aligning to TRBD1. V lost 3 bases to trimming and J lost 10 bases; unmatched junction nucleotides: 10. The V gene's germline CDR1 is MGHRA and CDR2 YSYEKL. This CDR3 has 14 residues. CDR3 sequence: CASSHPAGQVLAFF. The CDR3 bases are TGCGCCAGCAGCCATCCCGCGGGACAGGTGTTAGCTTTCTTT.

This clone was picked up one time. The rearrangement joins TRBV4-1 to TRBJ2-7; D is possibly TRBD1 (5 bases). The CDR3 consists of 13 residues. Deletions cut 2 bases from V and 5 bases from J, with 10 bases between. CDR1 is MGHRA and CDR2 is YSYEKL in the germline V gene. In nucleotides, the CDR3 is TGCGCCAGCAGCCAACCGCAGGGAAACGAGCAGTACTTC. Its translation: CASSQPQGNEQYF.